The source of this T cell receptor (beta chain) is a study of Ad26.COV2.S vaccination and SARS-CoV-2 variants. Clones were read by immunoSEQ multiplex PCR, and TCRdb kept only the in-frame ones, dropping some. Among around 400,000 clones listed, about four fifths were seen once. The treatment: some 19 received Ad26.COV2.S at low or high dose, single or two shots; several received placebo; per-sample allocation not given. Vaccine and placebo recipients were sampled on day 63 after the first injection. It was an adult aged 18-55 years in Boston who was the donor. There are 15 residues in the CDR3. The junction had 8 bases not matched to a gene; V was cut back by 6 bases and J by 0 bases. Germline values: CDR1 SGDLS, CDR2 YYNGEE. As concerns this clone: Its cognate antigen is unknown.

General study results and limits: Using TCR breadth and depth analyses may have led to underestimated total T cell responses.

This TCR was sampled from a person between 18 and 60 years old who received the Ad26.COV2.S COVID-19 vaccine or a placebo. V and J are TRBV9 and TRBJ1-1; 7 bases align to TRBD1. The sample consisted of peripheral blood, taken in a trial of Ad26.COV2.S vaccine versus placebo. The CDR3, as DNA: TGTGCCAGCACCTCAGGGGGGAAGTTGAACACTGAAGCTTTCTTT. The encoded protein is CASTSGGKLNTEAFF.